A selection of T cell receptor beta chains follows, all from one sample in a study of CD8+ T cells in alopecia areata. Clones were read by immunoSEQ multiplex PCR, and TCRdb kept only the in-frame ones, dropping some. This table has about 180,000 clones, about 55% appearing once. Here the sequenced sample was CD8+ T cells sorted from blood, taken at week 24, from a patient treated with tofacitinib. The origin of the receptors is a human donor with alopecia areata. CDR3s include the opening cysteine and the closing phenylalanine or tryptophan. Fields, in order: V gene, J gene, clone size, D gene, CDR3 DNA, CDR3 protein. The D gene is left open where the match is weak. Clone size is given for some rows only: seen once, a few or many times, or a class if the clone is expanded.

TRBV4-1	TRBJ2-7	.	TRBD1	TGCGCCAGCAGCCCAAGACAGGGATCCTACGAGCAGTACTTC	CASSPRQGSYEQYF
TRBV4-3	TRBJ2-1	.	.	TGCGCCAGCAGCCTGGACTACAATGAGCAGTTCTTC	CASSLDYNEQFF
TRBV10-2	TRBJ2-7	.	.	TGCGCCAGCAGTGGGCAGGGAAACGAGCAGTACTTC	CASSGQGNEQYF
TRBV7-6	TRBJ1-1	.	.	TGTGCCAGCAGCCTAACAGGGAACACTGAAGCTTTCTTT	CASSLTGNTEAFF
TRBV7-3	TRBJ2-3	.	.	TGTGCCAGCAGCTTATCAGGTCGGGGAGATACGCAGTATTTT	CASSLSGRGDTQYF
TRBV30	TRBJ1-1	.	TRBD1	TGTGCCTGGAGTCTCCTGGGGACAGGGGGCTTTACTGAAGCTTTCTTT	CAWSLLGTGGFTEAFF
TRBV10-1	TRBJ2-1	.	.	TGCGCCAGCAGTGAGAGTTGGACAGCTGAGCAGTTCTTC	CASSESWTAEQFF
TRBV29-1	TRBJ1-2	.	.	TGCAGCGTTGTCGGCAATCCTGGCAGAAATAATTTAAACTATGGCTACACCTTC	CSVVGNPGRNNLNYGYTF
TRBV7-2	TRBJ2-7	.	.	TGTGCCAGCAGCGAGACCTACGAGCAGTACTTC	CASSETYEQYF
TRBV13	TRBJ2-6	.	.	TGTGCCAGCAGCTTGCAGGGTGGAACTGGGGCCAACGTCCTGACTTTC	CASSLQGGTGANVLTF
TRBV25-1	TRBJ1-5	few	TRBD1	TGTGCCAGCAGCGAGAGGACCACCGGGACAGGGGACCAGCCCCAGCATTTT	CASSERTTGTGDQPQHF
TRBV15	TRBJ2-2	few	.	TGTGCCACCAGCAGTAACACGAACACCGGGGAGCTGTTTTTT	CATSSNTNTGELFF
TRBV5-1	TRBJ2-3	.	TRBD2	TGCGCCAGCAGCTTGGTCCTAGCGGGGAGCACAGATACGCAGTATTTT	CASSLVLAGSTDTQYF
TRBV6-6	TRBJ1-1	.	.	TGTGCCGTATTGGGTCTGAACACTGAAGCTTTCTTT	CAVLGLNTEAFF
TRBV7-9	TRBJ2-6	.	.	TGTGCCAGCAGCTGGAATCCTAGCTCTGGGGCCAACGTCCTGACTTTC	CASSWNPSSGANVLTF
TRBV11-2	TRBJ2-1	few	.	TGTGCCAGCAGCTTAGACGTGATCGGGGTGGGCTACAATGAGCAGTTCTTC	CASSLDVIGVGYNEQFF
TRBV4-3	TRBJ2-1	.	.	TGCGCCAGCAGCCAAGACCAGGGGAATGAGCAGTTCTTC	CASSQDQGNEQFF
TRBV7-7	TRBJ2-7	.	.	TGTGCCAGCAGCTTAGGAGGGTCGTGGGACGAGCAGTACTTC	CASSLGGSWDEQYF
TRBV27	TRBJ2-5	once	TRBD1	TGTGCCAGCAGTCGGACAGGGCTGCTACAAGAGACCCAGTACTTC	CASSRTGLLQETQYF
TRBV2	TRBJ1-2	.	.	TGTGCCAGCAGTGGCGGGGAGGGCGGCTACACCTTC	CASSGGEGGYTF
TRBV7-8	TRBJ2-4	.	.	TGTGCCAGCAGCTTAAAATGGCTTAAAGGGGACATTCAGTACTTC	CASSLKWLKGDIQYF
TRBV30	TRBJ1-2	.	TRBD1	TGTGCCTGGAGTGACGGGACAGGGGGATATGGCTACACCTTC	CAWSDGTGGYGYTF
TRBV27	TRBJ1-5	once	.	TGTGCCAGCACCGCGGACGCCTGGGGCAATCAGCCCCAGCATTTT	CASTADAWGNQPQHF
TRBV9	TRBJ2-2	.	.	TGTGCCAGCAGGACGTCCCCCGGGGAGCTGTTTTTT	CASRTSPGELFF
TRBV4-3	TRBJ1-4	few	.	TGCGCCAGCAGCCAAGACCGGGAAACTAATGAAAAACTGTTTTTT	CASSQDRETNEKLFF
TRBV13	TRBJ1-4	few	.	TGTGCCAGCTGTTCGGCCTTAAATGAAAAACTGTTTTTT	CASCSALNEKLFF
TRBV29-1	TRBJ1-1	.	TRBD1	TGCAGCGTTCAACAGGGGGGGCTTGAAGCTTTCTTT	CSVQQGGLEAFF
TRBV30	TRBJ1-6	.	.	TGTGCCTGGAGTGCAGTCCGTGGTTCACCCCTCCACTTT	CAWSAVRGSPLHF
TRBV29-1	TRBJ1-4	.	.	TGCAGCGTTACGGGGGCGGGCGAAAAACTGTTTTTT	CSVTGAGEKLFF
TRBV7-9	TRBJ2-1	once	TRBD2	TGTGCCAGCAGCCCACTAGCGGGGGCGTACAATGAGCAGTTCTTC	CASSPLAGAYNEQFF
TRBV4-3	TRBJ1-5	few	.	TGCGCCAGCAGCCAAGGGCGGAGTTGGCCCCAGCATTTT	CASSQGRSWPQHF
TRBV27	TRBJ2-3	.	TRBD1	TGTGCCAGCAGTTTATTCCCCCGGACAGGGCCCCGCACAGATACGCAGTATTTT	CASSLFPRTGPRTDTQYF
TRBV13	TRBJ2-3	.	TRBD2	TGTGCCAGCAGCCTCGGACTAGCGGGGGCCCGTGCTAGCACAGATACGCAGTATTTT	CASSLGLAGARASTDTQYF
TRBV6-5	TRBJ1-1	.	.	TGTGCCAGCAGACCAGAGGCCAGGGGAGGGGGTGAAGCTTTCTTT	CASRPEARGGGEAFF
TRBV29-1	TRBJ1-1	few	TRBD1	TGCAGCACCGGGACAGGGGGCTTCGGAGCTTTCTTT	CSTGTGGFGAFF
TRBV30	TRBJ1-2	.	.	TGTGCCTGGAGTGTGAGTCAGATCTATGGCTACACCTTC	CAWSVSQIYGYTF
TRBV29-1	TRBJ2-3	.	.	TGCAGCGTTCCAGGGTTAACAGATACGCAGTATTTT	CSVPGLTDTQYF
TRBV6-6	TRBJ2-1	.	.	TGTGCCAGCAGTGCAGGGGGAGGAGGCAATGAGCAGTTCTTC	CASSAGGGGNEQFF
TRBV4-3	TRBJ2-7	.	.	TGCGCCAGCAGCCAAGAAATCACAGGACGGTACGAGCAGTACTTC	CASSQEITGRYEQYF
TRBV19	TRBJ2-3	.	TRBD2	TGTGCCAGTAGTATAGCGGGGGGGAGCACAGATACGCAGTATTTT	CASSIAGGSTDTQYF
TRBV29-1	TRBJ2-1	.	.	TGCAGCGCTACAGGGACCATCTCCTCCAATGAGCAGTTCTTC	CSATGTISSNEQFF
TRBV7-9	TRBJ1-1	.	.	TGTGCCAGCAGCTCCCCCCAGGGAATGGTAAACACTGAAGCTTTCTTT	CASSSPQGMVNTEAFF